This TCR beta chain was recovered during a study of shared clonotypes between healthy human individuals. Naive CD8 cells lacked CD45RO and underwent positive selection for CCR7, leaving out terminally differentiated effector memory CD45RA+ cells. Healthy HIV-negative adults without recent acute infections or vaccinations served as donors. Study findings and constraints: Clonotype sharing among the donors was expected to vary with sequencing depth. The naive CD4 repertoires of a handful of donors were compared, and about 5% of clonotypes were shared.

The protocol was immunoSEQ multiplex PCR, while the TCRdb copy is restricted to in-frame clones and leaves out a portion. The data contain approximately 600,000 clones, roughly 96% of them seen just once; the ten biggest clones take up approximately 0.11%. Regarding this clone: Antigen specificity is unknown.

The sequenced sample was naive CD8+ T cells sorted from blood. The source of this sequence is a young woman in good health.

As DNA, the CDR3 is TGCGCCAGCAGCCATCGACAGGCCGGAGTCACTGAAGCTTTCTTT. It translates to CASSHRQAGVTEAFF. This rearrangement joins TRBV4-1 to TRBJ1-1, with D possibly TRBD1 on 6 matching bases. Germline loops: CDR1 MGHRA, CDR2 YSYEKL. The CDR3 has 15 amino acids. V gave up 3 bases and J gave up 4 bases, with 15 bases separating them.